Listed below are T cell receptor beta chains from one sample, sequenced in a study of blood T cells in healthy people across ages. From the 5' RACE reads, TCRdb called clonotypes with MiXCR, one entry per CDR3 protein. The profile shows hundreds of thousands of distinct CDR3 sequences, around 54% of them singletons. The sequenced material came from blood. The source of these receptors is a man aged 60-69 years in good health. Each CDR3 is given with its conserved first and last residue. The D gene is left open where the match is weak.

v_call	j_call	d_call	cdr3_aa
TRBV2	TRBJ2-1	TRBD1	CASSRDRASYNEQFF
TRBV7-2	TRBJ1-3	NA	CASSLDAGAGNTIYF
TRBV6-6	TRBJ1-6	NA	CASIGGNSPLHF
TRBV5-1	TRBJ1-4	NA	CASSSQTDRNEKLFF
TRBV20-1	TRBJ2-5	NA	CSARAGRGRGVKETQYF
TRBV10-3	TRBJ1-2	NA	CAISESSGYTF
TRBV25-1	TRBJ2-1	NA	CASSEGQGRYNEQFF
TRBV4-1	TRBJ1-2	NA	CASSSVGGTNYGYTF
TRBV2	TRBJ1-6	NA	CASSDGRYNSPLHF
TRBV15	TRBJ1-2	TRBD1	CATSRGQGASSLGYTF
TRBV13	TRBJ2-7	NA	CASSPRLGSYEQYF
TRBV28	TRBJ2-4	TRBD2	CASSLASGGKNIQYF
TRBV6-5	TRBJ2-1	NA	CASSYSLYNEQFF
TRBV4-1	TRBJ1-4	NA	CASSETSARAREKLFF
TRBV4-2	TRBJ2-7	NA	CASSQEVRAHTYEQYF
TRBV2	TRBJ2-5	TRBD1	CASSPISGGDEGTQYF
TRBV7-2	TRBJ2-5	TRBD2	CASSHGTSGRETQYF
TRBV3-1	TRBJ1-2	TRBD1	CASSQDLGGRGYGYTF
TRBV5-1	TRBJ2-5	NA	CASSLNPTPRETQYF
TRBV13	TRBJ2-1	NA	CASSLEGGGAPNFGEQFF
TRBV5-1	TRBJ1-2	TRBD1	CASSVQGLANYGYTF
TRBV20-1	TRBJ2-1	TRBD1	CSANSPGTGDNEQFF
TRBV6-6	TRBJ2-5	TRBD2	CASSYWGGFQETQYF
TRBV11-1	TRBJ2-1	TRBD1	CASSLWDRAYNEQFF
TRBV6-5	TRBJ1-5	NA	CASSSESFNQPQHF
TRBV27	TRBJ2-5	NA	CASSHGGGQTQYF
TRBV18	TRBJ2-5	NA	CASSSKVAAGDSETQYF
TRBV2	TRBJ2-6	NA	CASRQTGSGANVLTF
TRBV20-1	TRBJ1-6	NA	CSARRGMDNSPLHF
TRBV12-3/TRBV12-4	TRBJ2-1	TRBD2	CASHPGGAPYNEQFF
TRBV7-2	NA	NA	CASGASWYEQYF
TRBV7-2	TRBJ1-2	TRBD1	CASSPDRGGYGYTF
TRBV6-2/TRBV6-3	TRBJ2-1	TRBD2	CASSKTTSGGHNEQFF
TRBV7-2	TRBJ2-1	TRBD2	CASSLGASGLQMEQFF
TRBV9	TRBJ1-2	NA	CASSPRGAYGYTF
TRBV4-1	TRBJ1-4	NA	CASSQDKTANEKLFF
TRBV14	TRBJ1-1	NA	CASSQAGTGPAFF
TRBV4-2	TRBJ2-4	TRBD2	CASSQDSRTSGGLQYF
TRBV7-2	TRBJ1-5	NA	CASSLFRSGNQPRHF
TRBV7-2	TRBJ2-1	TRBD2	CASSSSVAGVPFNEQFF
TRBV28	TRBJ1-2	TRBD1	CASSSPETGGAHYGYTF
TRBV10-3	TRBJ1-1	NA	CAIKEGLENTEAFF
TRBV2	TRBJ2-7	TRBD1	CASSPGTEGYEQYF
TRBV4-1	TRBJ2-3	NA	CASSQGVLGSSTDTQYF
TRBV6-1	TRBJ1-6	NA	CASSEEGFGINSPLHF
TRBV7-2	TRBJ2-3	NA	CASSPVTDTQYF
TRBV7-2	TRBJ1-1	NA	CASSSSGGLTEAFF
TRBV13	TRBJ2-3	TRBD2	CASGGGTSTDTQYF
TRBV5-1	TRBJ2-3	NA	CASSLGSTTDTQYF
TRBV6-1	TRBJ2-5	NA	CASTRGGEETQYF
TRBV27	TRBJ2-7	TRBD1	CASSLSTGGTYEQYF